Below, 10 T cell receptor beta chains from the same sample are listed, as sequenced in a study of identical twins. In TCRdb, the 5' RACE reads were re-called with MiXCR into one record per CDR3 protein. The sample consists of under 800,000 distinct CDR3 sequences, around 21% of them appearing once. These data were also filed under a second study, of T cells expressing NK-cell markers.

Sequencing was done on a sample of PBMCs. These receptors were taken from a woman younger than 30 in good health.

This clonotype was observed a handful of times. The chain links TRBV10-3 to TRBJ1-5, with TRBD1 identical over 7 bases. This CDR3 is 15 amino acids long. The germline gives CDR1 ENHRY, CDR2 SYGVKD. V lost 10 bases to trimming and J lost 5 bases; unmatched junction nucleotides: 14. Written as DNA, the CDR3 is TGTGCCACCGGGGGGGGCCGGGACAGTCATCAGCCCCAGCATTTT. Translated: CATGGGRDSHQPQHF.

This clonotype occurred a few times. V is TRBV5-1 and J is TRBJ2-3; D possibly corresponds to TRBD2 (6 bases). The CDR3 has 15 amino acids. Germline CDR1 and CDR2: SGHRS and YFSETQ. Trimming cost V 4 bases and J 3 bases, with 15 bases left between them. This CDR3 reads CASSPPRETTDTQYF. The CDR3 DNA reads TGCGCCAGCAGCCCCCCACGGGAGACGACAGATACGCAGTATTTT.

A few counts support this clonotype. The rearrangement uses TRBV6-2 or TRBV6-3 and TRBJ2-7; D not resolved. This CDR3 contains 10 residues. The germline V gene encodes CDR1 MNHEY and CDR2 SVGEGT. Trimming stripped 8 bases from V and 3 bases from J, with 5 bases between. CDR3 bases: TGTGCCAGCCCGTTCTACGAGCAGTACTTC. Its translation: CASPFYEQYF.

Concerning this clonotype itself: The junction departs from germline at one end; a sequencing error may be responsible. The rearrangement uses TRBV20-1 and TRBJ2-7, with 8 bases aligning to TRBD2. Germline V CDR1 and CDR2: DFQATT, SNEGSKA (reference sequence). The CDR3 consists of 15 residues. In DNA form, the CDR3 reads TGCAGTGCTACCCACGCGGTTAGCGGGGCCTACGATCAGTACTTC. It yields the protein CSATHAVSGAYDQYF.

This clonotype was seen many times. The chain uses TRBV5-6 and TRBJ2-7; D gene uncertain. The CDR3 spans 11 residues. Germline V gene data show CDR1 as SGHDT and CDR2 as YYEEEE. Trimming shortened V by 7 bases and J by 3 bases, and 8 bases separated the two germline ends. CDR3 sequence: CASSYNYEQYF. CDR3 in DNA: TGTGCCAGCTCCTACAACTACGAGCAGTACTTC.

This clonotype was seen ten or more times. The J gene is TRBJ2-1, the V gene TRBV29-1, with D uncertain. From germline, CDR1 is SQVTM and CDR2 ANQGSEA. There are 12 residues in the CDR3. The germline V and J ends were trimmed by 4 bases and 7 bases, with 11 bases remaining between them. CDR3 loop: CSVVGSENEQFF. For the CDR3, the DNA is TGCAGCGTTGTGGGCAGCGAGAATGAGCAGTTCTTC.

This clonotype was seen a handful of times. The chain couples TRBV11-3 to TRBJ1-1; 7 nucleotides line up with TRBD1. The CDR3 is 15 amino acids. The J segment lost 4 bases and the V segment lost 2 bases, leaving 7 bases of the junction unmatched. Germline V gene data show CDR1 as SGHNT and CDR2 as YENEEA. CDR3 sequence (DNA): TGTGCCAGCAGCTTAATGGCAGGGGGTGGCACTGAAGCTTTCTTT. Translating it yields CASSLMAGGGTEAFF. The entire variable domain, with the rest obtained from reference TRBV11-3 and TRBJ1-1, is as follows: EAGVVQSPRYKIIEKKQPVAFWCNPISGHNTLYWYLQNLGQGPELLIRYENEEAVDDSQLPKDRFSAERLKGVDSTLKIQPAELGDSAVYLCASSLMAGGGTEAFFGQGTRLTVV.

Regarding this clonotype: A read error may account for a junction end that differs from germline. V usage is TRBV20-1 and J usage is TRBJ2-1; D perhaps matches TRBD2 (7 bases). The CDR3 consists of 13 residues. The germline CDR1 and CDR2 sequences are DFQATT and SNEGSKA (reference sequence). Here the CDR3 DNA reads TGCAGCGGGGGGCGGGCTCGGGACAATGCGCAGTTCTTC. Its protein is CSGGRARDNAQFF.

About this clonotype: A much larger clone sits a single nucleotide away, making a read error possible. The rearrangement joins TRBV3-1 to TRBJ1-1; no reliable D call. CDR1 and CDR2 (germline): LGHDT, YNNKEL (reference sequence). V lost 3 bases to trimming and J lost 1 base, with 6 bases between them. The CDR3 is 13 amino acids. CDR3 residues: CASSQWGNTEAFF. CDR3 coding DNA: TGTGCCAGCAGCCAGTGGGGGAACACTGAAGCTTTCTTT. Based on the CDR3 plus reference TRBV3-1 and TRBJ1-1, the full variable domain is DTAVSQTPKYLVTQMGNDKSIKCEQNLGHDTMYWYKQDSKKFLKIMFSYNNKELIINETVPNRFSPKSPDKAHLNLHINSLELGDSAVYFCASSQWGNTEAFFGQGTRLTVV.

Details on this clonotype: This may stem from a read error, because a much larger clone lies one nucleotide away. This rearrangement joins TRBV6-2 or TRBV6-3 to TRBJ2-2; D gene ambiguous. This CDR3 comprises 13 residues. Germline CDR1 MNHEY, CDR2 SVGEGT. V dropped 3 bases and J dropped 7 bases, with 9 bases sitting between them. In DNA form, the CDR3 reads TGTGCCAGCAGTTATGGGTTGAGCGGGGAGCTGTTTTTT. Its translation: CASSYGLSGELFF.